These T cell receptor beta chains were read from a single sample in a study of T cells in Graves' hyperthyroidism and ophthalmopathy. From the multiplex PCR reads, TCRdb called clonotypes with MiXCR, one entry per CDR3 protein. The data show a few hundred thousand distinct CDR3 sequences, with 15% to 20% seen just once and about 16% held by the top ten. Sequenced: blood. Receptors originate from a woman in her thirties or forties with Graves' ophthalmopathy. CDR3s include the opening cysteine and the closing phenylalanine or tryptophan. A D gene is named only where the DNA matches it firmly. Rows give clone size only sometimes, using once, few, many, or a class for an expanded clone.

>many|NA|TRBJ1-1|TRBV28
TGTGCCAGCAGTTCTCAGACGGGGAACACTGAAACTTTCTTT
CASSSQTGNTETFF
>many|NA|TRBJ2-5|TRBV28
TGTGCCAGCAGTTTTGGGGGCATTAGCCTGGAGACCCAGTACTTC
CASSFGGISLETQYF
>many|NA|TRBJ2-4|TRBV30
TGTGCCTGGGGGACCCTAGCCAAAAACATTCAGTACTTC
CAWGTLAKNIQYF
>NA|TRBD2|TRBJ2-1|TRBV6-1
TGTGCCAGCACCATCAGCGGGAGCTCCTACAATGAGCAGTTCTTC
CASTISGSSYNEQFF
>NA|NA|TRBJ1-2|TRBV11-3
TGTGCCAGCAGCTTAGTTGGTTATAGGCGGGGGGGACATGAGAACTATGGCTACACCTTC
CASSLVGYRRGGHENYGYTF
>many|TRBD1|TRBJ1-1|TRBV15
TGTGCCACCAGCAGGACAGGGGGAAGGACTGAAGCTTTCTTT
CATSRTGGRTEAFF
>many|NA|TRBJ2-7|TRBV10-3
TGTGCCATCAGTGAGTCAGCCGAGCAGTACTTC
CAISESAEQYF
>NA|NA|TRBJ1-1|TRBV28
TGTGCCAGCAGGGACCCAGGGGAAGCTTTCTTT
CASRDPGEAFF
>many|TRBD1|TRBJ2-7|TRBV5-1
TGCGCCAGCAGCTTGGACAGGGGTAACGAGCAGTACTTC
CASSLDRGNEQYF
>many|NA|TRBJ2-7|TRBV10-3
TGTGCCATCAGTGAGTCGATGGCAGCTAACTCCTACGAGCAGTACTTC
CAISESMAANSYEQYF
>few|NA|TRBJ1-5|TRBV25-1
TGTGCCAGCAGTGAATCGGGGGGGCGCGGTCAGCCCCAGCATTTT
CASSESGGRGQPQHF
>many|NA|TRBJ2-7|TRBV28
TGTGCCAGCAGTTTCGGTTACAGCTACGAGCAGTACTTC
CASSFGYSYEQYF
>many|NA|TRBJ2-7|TRBV7-9
TGTGCCAGCGGCGCGACCTACGAGCAGTACTTC
CASGATYEQYF
>few|TRBD2|TRBJ2-5|TRBV7-9
TGTGCCAGCAGCATCCTAGCGGGAGGTCAAGAGACCCAGTACTTC
CASSILAGGQETQYF
>many|TRBD1|TRBJ1-3|TRBV11-1
TGTGCCAGCAGCGAGGTGGCGACAGGGCCTCTTCTACAAAACACCATATATTTT
CASSEVATGPLLQNTIYF
>many|NA|TRBJ2-7|TRBV30
TGTGCCTGGAGTAGGGACCCCTACGAGCAGTACTTC
CAWSRDPYEQYF
>many|TRBD1|TRBJ1-1|TRBV5-1
TGCGCCAGCGGACTGACAGGGTTGAACACTGAAGCTTTCTTT
CASGLTGLNTEAFF
>many|TRBD1|TRBJ1-1|TRBV29-1
TGCAGCGTTGCTCAGGGGGCTAACACTGAAGCTTTCTTT
CSVAQGANTEAFF
>many|TRBD1|TRBJ2-7|TRBV12-5
TGTGCTAGTGGTTTGGTACTGGGACAGGGGGCCTACGAGCAGTACTTC
CASGLVLGQGAYEQYF
>many|NA|TRBJ2-4|TRBV5-1
TGCGCCAGCAGCTCCGGCGGCGAGGGAATCAAAAACATTCAGTACTTC
CASSSGGEGIKNIQYF
>many|TRBD1|TRBJ1-5|TRBV20-1
TGCAGTGCTTCCGGGGGGGACAGGGTCTCTCAGCCCCAGCATTTT
CSASGGDRVSQPQHF
>few|TRBD2|TRBJ2-2|TRBV4-2
TGTGCCAGCAGCCAAGACGGGAGGCTAGTGGCCGAGCTGTTTTTT
CASSQDGRLVAELFF
>many|NA|TRBJ2-2|TRBV11-2
TGTGCCAGCAGCTTAGATATCGGGTCCCTGAACACCGGGGAGCTGTTTTTT
CASSLDIGSLNTGELFF
>many|NA|TRBJ2-5|TRBV7-9
TGTGCCAGCAGCTTTTTGGACCAAGAGACCCAGTACTTC
CASSFLDQETQYF
>NA|NA|TRBJ1-1|TRBV20-1
TGCAGTGCCAGATGGACAGCCAACACTGAAGCTTTCTTT
CSARWTANTEAFF
>few|TRBD1|TRBJ2-2|TRBV13
TGTGCCAGCAGCTGGGCAGGGGGCGGATCCGGGGAGCTGTTTTTT
CASSWAGGGSGELFF
>NA|NA|TRBJ2-7|TRBV6-2/TRBV6-3
TGTGCCAGCAGTTACTCGATCGGCCCTTCGGGAGAGCAGTACTTC
CASSYSIGPSGEQYF
>many|TRBD1|TRBJ1-5|TRBV6-1
TGTGCCAGCAGTGAAGGACAGGGGGGCGGACAGCCCCAGCATTTT
CASSEGQGGGQPQHF
>many|NA|TRBJ2-3|TRBV12-3/TRBV12-4
TGTGCCAGCAGTTTCGCCGCAGGAAGCACAGATACGCAGTATTTT
CASSFAAGSTDTQYF
>many|NA|TRBJ1-2|TRBV5-5
TGTGCCAGCAGCAAAGCACTCTCCTATGGCTACACCTTC
CASSKALSYGYTF
>many|NA|TRBJ1-3|TRBV7-2
TGTGCCAGCAGCTGGTCCGGGCAAGGAGACACCATATATTTT
CASSWSGQGDTIYF
>many|TRBD1|TRBJ1-5|TRBV6-1
TGTGCCACCACTGGCAGGGGGGATCAGCCCCAGCATTTT
CATTGRGDQPQHF